A single TCR beta chain is shown here with its context. The antigen remains undetermined. The record originates from a study of cytomegalovirus exposure and HLA in healthy donors. Study-level information: Earlier results showed approximately 110 million unique TCR beta sequences derived from approximately 180 million T cells. Out of around 360 genotyped donors, about 80% belonged to the Caucasian-associated ancestry cluster. Study-wide points: Prediction of most subjects' HLA-A and HLA-B alleles by TCR beta sequences was reportedly accurate. By a later analysis, the bulk of CMV-associated TCR beta chains appeared HLA-restricted.

The PCR was carried out with 60 Vbeta primers and 13 Jbeta primers. Here immunoSEQ multiplex PCR was the method, and the copy in TCRdb shows in-frame clones only, minus some. The sample lists about 180,000 clones; about three quarters were seen once. Germline V gives CDR1 SQVTM, CDR2 ANQGSEA. CDR3 length equals 10 residues. The germline V and J ends were trimmed by 8 bases and 5 bases, with 9 bases remaining between them. The chain carries TRBV29-1 and TRBJ1-1; D remains ambiguous. The sequence derives from a man between 18 and 29 years old in good health and CMV-seronegative. Sequencing was carried out using PBMCs. For the CDR3, the DNA is TGCAGCCCCACCGAGACTGAAGCTTTCTTT. Translation: CSPTETEAFF.